A single sample gave rise to the 32 T cell receptor beta chains below, sequenced in a study of shared clonotypes between healthy human individuals. TCRdb's copy holds only in-frame clones and misses some; the assay was immunoSEQ multiplex PCR. The sample lists 1.4 million to 1.5 million clones; around 97% were seen once. Sequencing was done on a sample of naive CD4+ T cells sorted from blood. Regarding subset: CD45RA+ positively selected. These receptors all come from a man aged 25 to 45 in good health.

J is TRBJ1-2 and V is TRBV19; 7 bases are shared with TRBD1. Germline V gives CDR1 LNHDA, CDR2 SQIVND (reference sequence). The length of the CDR3 is 15 residues. V dropped 0 bases and J dropped 4; count of bases not matched to a gene: 5. CDR3 region: CASSIDRTGVYGYTF. In DNA, the CDR3 is TGTGCCAGTAGTATAGACCGAACAGGGGTCTATGGCTACACCTTC. The entire variable domain, with the rest obtained from reference TRBV19 and TRBJ1-2, is as follows: DGGITQSPKYLFRKEGQNVTLSCEQNLNHDAMYWYRQDPGQGLRLIYYSQIVNDFQKGDIAEGYSVSREKKESFPLTVTSAQKNPTAFYLCASSIDRTGVYGYTFGSGTRLTVV.

This chain joins TRBV5-1 and TRBJ2-7, with 7 bases that match TRBD1. The CDR3 loop spans 18 amino acids. V lost 0 bases and J lost 5; bases outside the gene matches: 17. Germline CDR1 SGHRS, CDR2 YFSETQ. CDR3 sequence: CASSLEPRSTGNRNEQYF. The CDR3 DNA reads TGCGCCAGCAGCTTGGAACCCCGATCGACAGGGAATCGGAACGAGCAGTACTTC. The whole variable domain, remainder taken from reference TRBV5-1 and TRBJ2-7, is KAGVTQTPRYLIKTRGQQVTLSCSPISGHRSVSWYQQTPGQGLQFLFEYFSETQRNKGNFPGRFSGRQFSNSRSEMNVSTLELGDSALYLCASSLEPRSTGNRNEQYFGPGTRLTVT.

This chain links TRBV5-1 with TRBJ2-1; TRBD1 matches 8 bases. CDR3 length: 16 residues. Germline V gene lookup returns CDR1 SGHRS and CDR2 YFSETQ. V trimming: 2 bases; J trimming: 8 bases; junction bases outside the gene matches: 12. The CDR3 here is CASSFDGQGRFDEQFF. The CDR3 nucleotides read TGCGCCAGCAGCTTTGATGGACAGGGTAGGTTCGATGAGCAGTTCTTC.

With regard to this clone: Other DNA sequences in this specimen translate into the identical CDR3. CDR3 sequence (DNA): TGTGCCACCAGCAGAGATCTAGCGGGAGGGCCCGGGGAGCTGTTTTTT. This translates into CATSRDLAGGPGELFF. The chain links TRBV15 to TRBJ2-2; 12 bases are shared with TRBD2. The germline gives CDR1 LNHNV, CDR2 YYDKDF (reference sequence). Unmatched junction bases numbered 2, after V lost 0 bases and J lost 6 bases. This CDR3 comprises 16 residues.

The chain joins TRBV5-1 to TRBJ1-2; TRBD1 is a possible D gene (5 bases). The germline V gene encodes CDR1 SGHRS and CDR2 YFSETQ. The V end was cut by 0 bases, the J end by 8 bases, with 11 bases between. CDR3 length: 13 amino acids. CDR3 coding DNA: TGCGCCAGCAGCTTGGATGGGGGGAGCGGCTACACCTTC. Its translation: CASSLDGGSGYTF.

This chain uses TRBV9 with TRBJ2-7; unclear D gene. Germline V CDR1 and CDR2: SGDLS, YYNGEE. The CDR3 extends over 14 amino acids. V was trimmed by 1 base and J by 2 bases, leaving 10 bases between them. The CDR3 protein is CASSVTPSTYEQYF. The CDR3 region has the DNA TGTGCCAGCAGCGTAACTCCGTCTACCTACGAGCAGTACTTC.

The CDR3 DNA follows: TGTGCCAGCCGCCGGGGCAGCTACAATGAGCAGTTCTTC. Encoded protein: CASRRGSYNEQFF. The chain joins TRBV27 to TRBJ2-1; D assignment may be TRBD1 or TRBD2 (5 bases each). The CDR3 totals 13 residues. V dropped 8 bases and J dropped 3 bases, with 11 bases sitting between them. CDR1 and CDR2 (germline): MNHEY, SMNVEV (reference sequence).

Details on this clone: The same CDR3 arises from other DNA sequences in this sample as well. This chain joins TRBV9 and TRBJ2-3, with D possibly TRBD2 on 5 matching bases. Per germline, CDR1 SGDLS and CDR2 YYNGEE. The CDR3 runs 15 residues. Trimming shortened V by 0 bases and J by 2 bases, and 10 bases separated the two germline ends. The CDR3 loop is CASSVEGRDTDTQYF. As DNA, the CDR3 is TGTGCCAGCAGCGTAGAAGGTCGGGACACAGATACGCAGTATTTT.

This chain links TRBV27 with TRBJ2-7, with 9 nucleotides matching TRBD2. The CDR3 totals 15 residues. CDR1 and CDR2 from the germline V gene are MNHEY and SMNVEV (reference sequence). The junction had 10 bases not matched to a gene; V was cut back by 6 bases and J by 4 bases. CDR3 in DNA: TGTGCCAGCAGGATTGCAGCGGGAGGTTCTTACGAGCAGTACTTC. Residues: CASRIAAGGSYEQYF.

This chain connects TRBV27 to TRBJ1-1; 9 positions agree with TRBD1. The CDR3 has 13 residues. The V and J ends lost 7 bases and 5 bases, in that order; junction bases with no gene match: 5. CDR1 is MNHEY and CDR2 is SMNVEV in the germline V gene (reference sequence). The DNA of the CDR3 is TGTGCCAGCAAACAACAGGGGGCGACTGAAGCTTTCTTT. It codes for CASKQQGATEAFF.

Details on this clone: This same CDR3 is encoded by further DNA sequences in the sample. The chain combines TRBV29-1 with TRBJ2-5; tentative D call: TRBD1 (6 bases). CDR1 SQVTM and CDR2 ANQGSEA come from the germline V gene. The V gene lost 1 base and the J gene lost 4 bases, with 10 bases spanning the gap. The CDR3 spans 13 residues. CDR3 amino acids: CSVEAGRGETQYF. The CDR3 nucleotides read TGCAGCGTTGAAGCGGGCAGGGGAGAGACCCAGTACTTC.

This clone was observed once. The CDR3 DNA reads as TGCGCCAGCAGCCAAGATGCCCCCGAGGGGGGGGCCAGGGACGAGCAGTACTTC. Translating gives CASSQDAPEGGARDEQYF. The chain couples TRBV4-1 to TRBJ2-7; possible D gene TRBD2, 7 bases. Germline V gene sequence: CDR1 MGHRA, CDR2 YSYEKL. The CDR3 sequence is 18 residues long. V gave up 0 bases and J gave up 5 bases, with 23 bases separating them.

The chain uses TRBV7-2 and TRBJ2-3; D ambiguous. The CDR3 totals 13 residues. Germline CDR1 SGHTA, CDR2 FQGNSA. Between the trimmed V and J ends, which lost 7 bases and 0 bases, there was a span of 8 bases. The CDR3 loop reads CASTVYSTDTQYF. CDR3 in DNA: TGTGCCAGCACCGTGTATAGCACAGATACGCAGTATTTT.

The genes are TRBV6-6 and TRBJ2-1; D gene uncertain. CDR3 length: 14 residues. V lost 4 bases, J lost 3 bases, and 10 bases lay in between. Germline loops: CDR1 MNHNY, CDR2 SVGAGI (reference sequence). CDR3 DNA: TGTGCCAGCAGTTCGGTAGGGCACTACAATGAGCAGTTCTTC. It specifies CASSSVGHYNEQFF.

V gene TRBV2 combines with J gene TRBJ2-7; the D is unclear. Germline CDR1 reads SNHLY; CDR2 reads FYNNEI. V shed 5 bases and J shed 6 bases, with 11 bases lying between them. The CDR3 covers 12 residues. CDR3 protein: CASSRIAGEQYF. The CDR3 DNA reads TGTGCCAGCAGTCGGATAGCCGGCGAGCAGTACTTC.

The count of this clone is one. This chain joins TRBV7-2 and TRBJ2-1; D not certain. The CDR3 totals 14 residues. Trimming took off 2 bases at V and 9 bases at J, with 14 bases between the two ends. Germline V CDR1 and CDR2: SGHTA, FQGNSA. CDR3 protein: CASSLLMASIEQFF. The CDR3 nucleotides read TGTGCCAGCAGCTTACTTATGGCTTCCATTGAGCAGTTCTTC.

J is TRBJ2-3 and V is TRBV11-3; possible D gene TRBD1, 6 bases. The V and J ends lost 0 bases and 0 bases respectively, with 13 bases between them. CDR1 is SGHNT, CDR2 YENEEA, per germline. This CDR3 is 17 amino acids long. Here the CDR3 reads CASSLDFTGSSTDTQYF. CDR3 coding DNA: TGTGCCAGCAGCTTAGACTTTACAGGGTCGAGCACAGATACGCAGTATTTT.

J is TRBJ1-2 and V is TRBV5-4; no reliable D call. CDR1 is SGHNT, CDR2 YYREEE, per germline (reference sequence). Trimming shortened V by 2 bases and J by 7 bases, and 9 bases separated the two germline ends. The CDR3 contains 12 residues. In nucleotides, the CDR3 is TGTGCCAGCAGCTTATCGGGTGGTGGCTACACCTTC. Translated: CASSLSGGGYTF.

This clone was seen only once. CDR3 bases: TGTGCCAGTAGCACGCGGGAGTGGTCCTACGAGCAGTACTTC. This gives the protein CASSTREWSYEQYF. The rearrangement uses TRBV19 and TRBJ2-7; 7 bases match TRBD2. Germline CDR1 reads LNHDA; CDR2 reads SQIVND (reference sequence). The CDR3 runs 14 residues. V was clipped by 6 bases and J by 1 base; unmatched bases: 6.

The chain combines TRBV7-2 with TRBJ2-7; D is uncertain. V lost 1 base and J 4 bases, leaving 11 bases between the germline ends. Germline CDR1 reads SGHTA; CDR2 reads FQGNSA. This CDR3 is built from 14 residues. Written as DNA, the CDR3 is TGTGCCAGCAGCTTAGTGAGCGCTGCTTACGAGCAGTACTTC. It specifies CASSLVSAAYEQYF.

Comments on this clone: The same CDR3 is also encoded by other DNA sequences in this sample. J is TRBJ1-3 and V is TRBV9; D may be TRBD1 (5 bases). CDR3 length: 16 amino acids. CDR1 and CDR2 from the germline V gene are SGDLS and YYNGEE. Trimming cost V 0 bases and J 0 bases, with 10 bases left between them. CDR3 protein: CASSVDGGSSGNTIYF. CDR3 nucleotide sequence: TGTGCCAGCAGCGTAGACGGGGGGAGCTCTGGAAACACCATATATTTT.

To note about this clone: Other DNA sequences in this specimen translate into the identical CDR3. V and J are TRBV6-6 and TRBJ1-2; possible D gene TRBD1, 5 bases. Germline CDR1 and CDR2: MNHNY and SVGAGI (reference sequence). The CDR3 is 12 residues long. The V end was cut by 2 bases, the J end by 4 bases, with 5 bases between. The CDR3 reads CASSYRGYGYTF. The CDR3 bases are TGTGCCAGCAGTTACAGGGGCTATGGCTACACCTTC.

This clone was seen once. The rearrangement links TRBV28 to TRBJ2-5, with 10 bases aligning to TRBD2. The J segment lost 5 bases and the V segment lost 7 bases, leaving 4 bases of the junction unmatched. The CDR3 has 13 amino acids. CDR1 MDHEN and CDR2 SYDVKM come from the germline V gene. As DNA, the CDR3 is TGTGCCAGCACTAGCGGGAGATCGGAGACCCAGTACTTC. Its protein product is CASTSGRSETQYF.

J is TRBJ1-4 and V is TRBV5-1; D is unclear. Per the germline V gene, CDR1 is SGHRS and CDR2 is YFSETQ. V was cut by 0 bases and J by 0 bases, with 6 bases left in between. CDR3 length equals 15 residues. CDR3: CASSLEIATNEKLFF. The CDR3 region has the DNA TGCGCCAGCAGCTTGGAGATAGCAACTAATGAAAAACTGTTTTTT.

The V call is TRBV28, the J call TRBJ2-3; TRBD2 matches at 12 bases. The V segment lost 3 bases and the J segment 5 bases; nucleotides outside the gene matches: 6. This CDR3 contains 16 residues. Looked up from germline, CDR1 is MDHEN and CDR2 is SYDVKM. The CDR3: CASSFTSGRLGDTQYF. The CDR3 bases are TGTGCCAGCAGTTTTACTAGCGGGAGGCTCGGAGATACGCAGTATTTT.

This clone was picked up one time. The rearrangement links TRBV9 to TRBJ2-7, with 11 bases matching TRBD2. The ends lost 2 bases at V and 2 bases at J; junction bases unmatched: 6. From germline, CDR1 is SGDLS and CDR2 YYNGEE. CDR3 length equals 16 residues. CDR3: CASSVSGRARAYEQYF. CDR3 DNA: TGTGCCAGCAGCGTTAGCGGGAGGGCTCGAGCCTACGAGCAGTACTTC.

This chain connects TRBV5-1 to TRBJ2-7, with no clear D. Trimming removed 4 bases at V and 2 bases at J, with 13 bases between. The CDR3 extends over 14 amino acids. Germline V CDR1 and CDR2: SGHRS, YFSETQ. For the CDR3, the DNA is TGCGCCAGCAGCCCCGGGCCCCTTACCTACGAGCAGTACTTC. Residues: CASSPGPLTYEQYF.

This chain connects TRBV5-4 to TRBJ2-7; 10 nucleotides line up with TRBD1. This CDR3 contains 14 residues. Germline V gives CDR1 SGHNT, CDR2 YYREEE (reference sequence). Trimming took 4 bases from V and 3 from J; bases not matched to a gene: 4. The CDR3 coding sequence is TGTGCCAGCAGCAAGGGACAGGGGCGCTACGAGCAGTACTTC. It specifies CASSKGQGRYEQYF.

The chain carries TRBV7-3 and TRBJ2-7; TRBD1 aligns across 8 bases. V shed 5 bases, J shed 0 bases, and the junction held 3 bases outside the gene matches. Germline-derived CDR1 and CDR2 are SGHTA and FQGTGA. The CDR3 is 14 amino acids. CDR3 region: CASSKGQGSYEQYF. The CDR3 region has the DNA TGTGCCAGCAGCAAAGGACAGGGCTCCTACGAGCAGTACTTC.

As to this clone: The junction departs from the called germline gene at one end, perhaps through a read error. The V and J genes are TRBV6-6 and TRBJ1-2, with D maybe TRBD1 (6 bases). CDR1 and CDR2 from the germline V gene are MNHNY and SVGAGI (reference sequence). The CDR3 spans 15 residues. For the CDR3, the DNA is TGTGCCAGCAGCGACATACAGGGTTCTAATTATGGCTACACCTTC. Amino acids: CASSDIQGSNYGYTF.

This rearrangement joins TRBV6-1 to TRBJ2-3, with TRBD2 identical over 9 bases. Germline V CDR1 and CDR2: MNHNS, SASEGT. Unmatched junction bases numbered 4, after V lost 5 bases and J lost 1 base. This CDR3 is 15 amino acids long. The CDR3: CASSFIAGGTDTQYF. The DNA for the CDR3 is TGTGCCAGCAGTTTTATAGCGGGAGGCACAGATACGCAGTATTTT.

With regard to this clone: This same CDR3 is encoded by further DNA sequences in the sample. The V call is TRBV5-1, the J call TRBJ1-3; D is unresolved. Germline CDR1 SGHRS, CDR2 YFSETQ. The CDR3 runs 14 residues. V was shortened by 3 bases and J by 0 bases, with 7 bases between the two germline ends. In nucleotides, the CDR3 is TGCGCCAGCAGCTCGGGAAGCTCTGGAAACACCATATATTTT. Residues: CASSSGSSGNTIYF.